These 14 T cell receptor beta chains originate from one sample sequenced in a study of CD8+ T cells in alopecia areata. Treatment specified: oral pan-JAK inhibitor, 5-10 mg twice daily. It was cDNA, reverse transcribed from extracted RNA, that served as the sequencing template. Profiling relied on immunoSEQ multiplex PCR, and the TCRdb table lists in-frame clones only, not all of them. The table lists about 270,000 clones, approximately 60% of them singletons. Sequencing used CD4+ T cells sorted from blood, obtained between weeks 51 and 52, from a patient treated with tofacitinib. These receptors were taken from a human donor with alopecia areata.

The V call is TRBV30, the J call TRBJ1-2; no definite D call. V was trimmed by 7 bases and J by 3 bases, leaving 12 bases between them. Per the germline V gene, CDR1 is GTSNPN and CDR2 is SVGIG (reference sequence). CDR3 size: 12 residues. CDR3 loop: CAYLTRYYGYTF. CDR3 nucleotides: TGTGCCTATTTGACCCGGTACTATGGCTACACCTTC.

The chain links TRBV30 to TRBJ2-2; tentatively, D is TRBD1 or TRBD2 (5 bases each). The CDR3 loop spans 13 amino acids. Germline V gives CDR1 GTSNPN, CDR2 SVGIG (reference sequence). Trimming removed 5 bases from V and 4 bases from J, with 11 bases in between. CDR3 in DNA: TGTGCCTGGGCCGGGGCGGGCACCGGGGAGCTGTTTTTT. This sequence encodes CAWAGAGTGELFF.

The chain combines TRBV29-1 with TRBJ1-2; D is unresolved. V gave up 8 bases and J gave up 2 bases, with 12 bases separating them. CDR1 SQVTM and CDR2 ANQGSEA come from the germline V gene. The CDR3 is 12 residues long. CDR3 coding DNA: TGCAGCTCCTTGGTCCAGAACTATGGCTACACCTTC. Residues: CSSLVQNYGYTF. Based on the CDR3 plus reference TRBV29-1 and TRBJ1-2, the full variable domain is SAVISQKPSRDICQRGTSLTIQCQVDSQVTMMFWYRQQPGQSLTLIATANQGSEATYESGFVIDKFPISRPNLTFSTLTVSNMSPEDSSIYLCSSLVQNYGYTFGSGTRLTVV.

J is TRBJ1-2 and V is TRBV30, with D possibly being TRBD1 (6 bases). The V and J ends lost 8 bases and 6 bases respectively, with 19 bases between them. The CDR3 has 13 amino acids. Germline values: CDR1 GTSNPN, CDR2 SVGIG (reference sequence). In nucleotides, the CDR3 is TGTGCCACCATCCCCTTAGGACAGCATGGCTACACCTTC. It specifies CATIPLGQHGYTF.

The chain joins TRBV29-1 to TRBJ1-1, with D maybe TRBD1 (5 bases). This CDR3 spans 13 amino acids. V was pared by 3 bases and J by 4 bases, with 12 bases between. Germline CDR1 reads SQVTM; CDR2 reads ANQGSEA. CDR3 protein: CSVDGGTATEAFF. CDR3 in DNA: TGCAGCGTTGATGGGGGAACAGCCACTGAAGCTTTCTTT.

The chain combines TRBV6-5 with TRBJ2-7, with TRBD1 matching 11 bases. With V trimmed by 1 base and J by 6 bases, 5 bases remained unmatched. The CDR3 totals 15 residues. CDR1 MNHEY and CDR2 SVGAGI come from the germline V gene. CDR3 amino acids: CASSYYPDRGREQYF. The CDR3 nucleotides read TGTGCCAGCAGTTACTATCCGGACAGGGGGCGCGAGCAGTACTTC.

About this clone: Other nucleotide sequences from this sample produce the same CDR3. This rearrangement joins TRBV30 to TRBJ2-7; D may be TRBD1 (6 bases). Germline CDR1 and CDR2: GTSNPN and SVGIG (reference sequence). V was trimmed by 3 bases and J by 2 bases, leaving 8 bases between them. The CDR3 totals 12 residues. In nucleotides, the CDR3 is TGTGCCTGGAGACAGGGAACCTACGAGCAGTACTTC. Protein product: CAWRQGTYEQYF.

CDR3 sequence reads: CASSLQGSYNEQFF. DNA for the CDR3: TGTGCCAGCAGCCTCCAAGGGTCCTACAATGAGCAGTTCTTC. This chain connects TRBV13 to TRBJ2-1; no reliable D call. Trimming shortened V by 5 bases and J by 1 base, and 9 bases separated the two germline ends. CDR3 length: 14 amino acids. Looked up from germline, CDR1 is PRHDT and CDR2 is FYEKMQ (reference sequence).

Regarding this clone: Other nucleotide sequences in the sample specify the same CDR3. The gene calls are TRBV30 and TRBJ2-7; D is perhaps TRBD2 (6 bases). V dropped 4 bases and J dropped 4 bases, with 8 bases sitting between them. The germline gives CDR1 GTSNPN, CDR2 SVGIG (reference sequence). This CDR3 contains 11 residues. DNA of the CDR3: TGTGCCTGGAATCGGGGGTACGAGCAGTACTTC. This gives the protein CAWNRGYEQYF.

V and J are TRBV6-5 and TRBJ2-4; TRBD2 matches 8 bases. The CDR3 loop spans 15 amino acids. Germline V gene lookup returns CDR1 MNHEY and CDR2 SVGAGI. V trimming: 1 base; J trimming: 6 bases; junction bases outside the gene matches: 5. CDR3 sequence (DNA): TGTGCCAGCAGTTACTTGGCGGGGGGCGGAAACATTCAGTACTTC. It specifies CASSYLAGGGNIQYF.

The V gene is TRBV14, the J gene TRBJ1-2; no firm D call. The germline V and J ends were trimmed by 0 bases and 8 bases, with 10 bases remaining between them. CDR1 SGHDN and CDR2 FVKESK come from the germline V gene. The CDR3 runs 13 residues. The DNA of the CDR3 is TGTGCCAGCAGCCAAGAACCCCGTGGAGGCTACACCTTC. Encoded protein: CASSQEPRGGYTF.

This clone was picked up a small number of times. The chain recombines TRBV5-1 with TRBJ2-6; maybe TRBD1 (5 bases). Trimming took off 5 bases at V and 2 bases at J, with 11 bases between the two ends. CDR3 length: 15 amino acids. Germline assignment: CDR1 SGHRS and CDR2 YFSETQ. The CDR3 nucleotides read TGCGCCAGCAGTAGCAGGGAACCTGGGGCCAACGTCCTGACTTTC. Its translation is CASSSREPGANVLTF.

This clone was detected only a few times. The chain is built from TRBV15 and TRBJ1-3, with TRBD1 as a possible D gene (6 bases). The CDR3 is 16 amino acids. CDR1 and CDR2 (germline): LNHNV, YYDKDF (reference sequence). The V gene lost 3 bases and the J gene lost 2 bases, with 14 bases spanning the gap. The CDR3 region is CATSRDINRAGNTIYF. The CDR3 DNA reads as TGTGCCACCAGCAGGGACATTAACAGGGCTGGAAACACCATATATTTT.

This chain links TRBV5-1 with TRBJ2-7; 9 nucleotides line up with TRBD1. Germline values: CDR1 SGHRS, CDR2 YFSETQ. The CDR3 is made up of 14 amino acids. V lost 4 bases and J lost 5; bases outside the gene matches: 7. The CDR3 DNA is TGCGCCAGCAGCCCGGGACAGGGTGTCCACGAGCAGTACTTC. It translates to CASSPGQGVHEQYF. The whole variable domain, filled in from reference TRBV5-1 and TRBJ2-7, reads KAGVTQTPRYLIKTRGQQVTLSCSPISGHRSVSWYQQTPGQGLQFLFEYFSETQRNKGNFPGRFSGRQFSNSRSEMNVSTLELGDSALYLCASSPGQGVHEQYFGPGTRLTVT.